This T cell receptor (beta chain) was observed in a study of T cell changes during pregnancy in multiple sclerosis. Germline V gene sequence: CDR1 SGHTA, CDR2 FQGTGA. Trimming cost V 6 bases and J 7 bases, with 12 bases left between them. This CDR3 is built from 12 residues. Only in-frame clones appear in the TCRdb table, and some are missing; sequencing was by immunoSEQ multiplex PCR. The sample lists about 80,000 clones, under 95% occurring once. The material was peripheral blood, obtained before pregnancy. The origin of this receptor is a female donor with multiple sclerosis, enrolled in a pregnancy study. The V gene is TRBV7-3, the J gene TRBJ1-2; TRBD1 is a possible D gene (6 bases). The CDR3 here is CASSDRPSGYTF. In DNA form, the CDR3 reads TGTGCCAGCAGTGACAGGCCATCTGGCTACACCTTC. The full variable domain, completed using reference TRBV7-3 and TRBJ1-2, is GAGVSQTPSNKVTEKGKYVELRCDPISGHTALYWYRQSLGQGPEFLIYFQGTGAADDSGLPNDRFFAVRPEGSVSTLKIQRTERGDSAVYLCASSDRPSGYTFGSGTRLTVV.